This T cell receptor beta chain appears in the sequencing data of a study of T cell repertoires in cytomegalovirus infection. Study information: Indicated by public TCR beta signatures were CMV infection and matching HLA type.

Per the germline V gene, CDR1 is SGHKS and CDR2 is YYEKEE (reference sequence). Trimming removed 4 bases from V and 4 bases from J; junction bases left unmatched: 8. The CDR3 runs 15 residues. Points from the study as a whole: Cumulative public TCR beta family frequency identified carriers of CMV plus the relevant HLA. Across the ex vivo response, the dominant clonotypes were HLA-C-restricted CMV-specific TCR beta clonotypes.

This clonotype was seen at least ten times. Its antigen remains unknown. One entry per CDR3 protein, called by TCRdb with MiXCR from the reads. The data contain about 300,000 distinct CDR3 sequences, around 9.1% of them singletons. The receptor was isolated from a human donor in good health (CMV status not recorded). Some clones in this sample may be carry-over from other donors' samples. The rearrangement joins TRBV5-5 to TRBJ2-1, with 7 bases matching TRBD1. Sequenced material: PBMCs. CDR3 sequence: CASSTHGTEYNEQFF. Here the CDR3 DNA reads TGTGCCAGCAGCACCCACGGGACAGAATACAATGAGCAGTTCTTC. Using reference TRBV5-5 and TRBJ2-1 for the parts outside the CDR3, the full variable domain is DAGVTQSPTHLIKTRGQQVTLRCSPISGHKSVSWYQQVLGQGPQFIFQYYEKEERGRGNFPDRFSARQFPNYSSELNVNALLLGDSALYLCASSTHGTEYNEQFFGPGTRLTVL.